The T cell receptor (beta chain) under discussion was sequenced for a study of PD-1 blockade in classical Hodgkin lymphoma. General observations from the study: There was a significant rise in CD4+ TCR diversity by C4D1, with no such rise for CD8+.

TCRdb's table, derived via immunoSEQ multiplex PCR, lists solely in-frame clones and lacks some. In the table there are some 28,000 clones, 75% to 90% of which are singletons. In regard to this clone: What it recognizes is unknown.

In every patient, relapse followed autologous stem cell transplantation, while exposure to brentuximab vedotin differed. This CDR3 comprises 15 residues. The V gene's germline CDR1 is SGDLS and CDR2 YYNGEE. V lost 0 bases and J 2 bases, leaving 10 bases between the germline ends. The V call is TRBV9, the J call TRBJ2-3; D unresolved. The source was peripheral blood mononuclear cells (PBMCs), collected before the second cycle of nivolumab. The sequence derives from a human donor with classical Hodgkin lymphoma. The CDR3 DNA reads as TGTGCCAGCAGCGTAGGGTCCCCCCCCACAGATACGCAGTATTTT. Translated, it gives CASSVGSPPTDTQYF.